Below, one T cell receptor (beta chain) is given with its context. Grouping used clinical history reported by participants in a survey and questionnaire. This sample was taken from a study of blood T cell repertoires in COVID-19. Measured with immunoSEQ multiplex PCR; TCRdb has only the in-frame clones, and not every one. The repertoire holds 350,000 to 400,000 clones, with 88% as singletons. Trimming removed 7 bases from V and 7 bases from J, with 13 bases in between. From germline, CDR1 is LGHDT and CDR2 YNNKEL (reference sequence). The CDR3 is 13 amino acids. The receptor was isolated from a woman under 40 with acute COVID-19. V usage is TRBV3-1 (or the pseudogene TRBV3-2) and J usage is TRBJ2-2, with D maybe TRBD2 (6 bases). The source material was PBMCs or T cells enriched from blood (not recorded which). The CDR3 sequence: CASTRRGGGELFF. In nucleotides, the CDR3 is TGTGCCAGCACCAGAAGGGGAGGCGGGGAGCTGTTTTTT.